The 22 T cell receptor beta chains in this list originate from one sample, sequenced in a study of breast tumors, draining lymph nodes, adjacent tissues. TCRdb independently ran MiXCR on the multiplex PCR reads; one entry per CDR3 protein. The sample consists of under 300,000 distinct CDR3 sequences, less than 45% of them appearing once. Samples came from axillary lymph nodes draining the breast cancer. Sequenced: axillary lymph node tissue. The receptors here all came from a female donor with breast cancer. Some clones in this sample may be carry-over from other donors' samples.

This clonotype occurred many times. The chain carries TRBV6-5 and TRBJ2-3; either TRBD1 or TRBD2 may supply D (5 bases each). The CDR3 is made up of 13 amino acids. Trimming took 1 base from V and 5 from J, leaving 7 bases between them. Germline CDR1 MNHEY, CDR2 SVGAGI. The CDR3 loop is CASSYFGGDTQYF. The CDR3 DNA is TGTGCCAGCAGTTACTTTGGGGGAGATACGCAGTATTTT.

The rearrangement joins TRBV20-1 to TRBJ2-5, with D hard to call. Germline V gives CDR1 DFQATT, CDR2 SNEGSKA (reference sequence). Trimming removed 1 base at V and 7 bases at J, with 4 bases between. The CDR3 sequence is 10 residues long. The CDR3 bases are TGCAGTGCTAGAGGGCGGACCCAGTACTTC. Amino acids: CSARGRTQYF.

The table lists this clonotype with many counts. The chain links TRBV10-3 to TRBJ2-7; unclear D gene. Germline V gene lookup returns CDR1 ENHRY and CDR2 SYGVKD. V gave up 2 bases and J gave up 4 bases, with 9 bases separating them. The CDR3 consists of 13 residues. The CDR3 DNA reads TGTGCCATCAGTGAGCGGTTAGTGTACGAGCAGTACTTC. Translated: CAISERLVYEQYF.

The table lists this clonotype with a few counts. This chain joins TRBV11-2 and TRBJ2-7; D remains unclear. Between the trimmed V and J ends, which lost 0 bases and 6 bases, there was a span of 24 bases. Germline V gene lookup returns CDR1 SGHAT and CDR2 FQNNGV. This CDR3 has 18 residues. The chain's CDR3 is CASSLEAATPTYPSEQYF. For the CDR3, the DNA is TGTGCCAGCAGCTTAGAGGCAGCTACACCGACCTACCCTAGCGAGCAGTACTTC.

The table lists this clonotype with a few counts. The genes are TRBV2 and TRBJ2-4, with TRBD2 matching 9 bases. From germline, CDR1 is SNHLY and CDR2 FYNNEI. Trimming took 7 bases from V and 4 from J; bases not matched to a gene: 8. CDR3 length equals 15 residues. The CDR3 nucleotides are TGTGCCAGCAACCCAAGCGGGAGGACTAAAAACATTCAGTACTTC. It translates to CASNPSGRTKNIQYF.

The genes are TRBV29-1 and TRBJ1-2; perhaps TRBD1 as D (5 bases). Trimming left V 4 bases short and J 5 bases short, with 17 bases between. Germline V CDR1 and CDR2: SQVTM, ANQGSEA. The CDR3 extends over 14 amino acids. The chain's CDR3 is CSVARGTPTYGYTF. Written as DNA, the CDR3 is TGCAGCGTTGCTAGAGGGACGCCGACGTATGGCTACACCTTC.

At least ten counts were recorded for this clonotype. The chain joins TRBV5-1 to TRBJ2-5; 8 bases match TRBD2. The CDR3 spans 15 residues. Germline V lookup: CDR1 SGHRS, CDR2 YFSETQ. The V gene end was trimmed by 0 bases and the J gene end by 4 bases; junction bases not matched to a gene: 5. The CDR3 nucleotides read TGCGCCAGCAGCTTGGCAGGGAGCGGGAGAGAGACCCAGTACTTC. Protein: CASSLAGSGRETQYF.

This clonotype was observed at least ten times. The chain carries TRBV12-3 or TRBV12-4 and TRBJ2-7, with D possibly being TRBD2 (7 bases). V dropped 4 bases and J dropped 0 bases, with 13 bases sitting between them. The CDR3 covers 15 residues. CDR3 residues: CASSSRGASSYEQYF. The CDR3 region has the DNA TGTGCCAGCAGTTCCCGGGGGGCGAGCTCCTACGAGCAGTACTTC.

As concerns this clonotype: Its ends do not fully match the called genes, so a read error is possible. The CDR3 reads CTSSPFPTSERADEQFF. The CDR3 DNA reads as TGTACCAGCAGCCCCTTCCCCACTAGCGAGAGGGCCGATGAGCAGTTCTTC. The chain couples TRBV9 to TRBJ2-1, with TRBD2 matching over 7 bases. The CDR3 totals 17 residues. CDR1 and CDR2 (germline): SGDLS, YYNGEE.

This clonotype occurred many times. V usage is TRBV11-2 and J usage is TRBJ2-7, with D tentatively TRBD1 or TRBD2 (5 bases each). The CDR3 loop spans 15 amino acids. Germline CDR1 reads SGHAT; CDR2 reads FQNNGV. V was clipped by 4 bases and J by 4 bases, with 17 bases between them. The CDR3 region is CASSSPGPSLYEQYF. CDR3 coding DNA: TGTGCCAGCAGCTCACCGGGACCATCCCTTTACGAGCAGTACTTC.

This clonotype was found once. This may come from a read error, since a much larger clone is one base off. This chain links TRBV30 with TRBJ1-5; unclear D gene. The CDR3 covers 14 residues. Germline V CDR1 and CDR2: GTSNPN, SVGIG (reference sequence). Trimming left V 1 base short and J 0 bases short, with 7 bases between. CDR3 loop: CAWSAANSNQPQHF. As DNA, the CDR3 is TGTGCCTGGAGTGCCGCCAATAGCAATCAGCCCCAGCATTTT.

The chain links TRBV29-1 to TRBJ1-2; 7 nucleotides agree with TRBD1. The CDR3 loop spans 12 amino acids. Germline CDR1 SQVTM, CDR2 ANQGSEA. The ends lost 4 bases at V and 12 bases at J; junction bases unmatched: 11. CDR3 in DNA: TGCAGCGTTGTAGGGGGCTTCACTGGAAACACCTTC. This encodes CSVVGGFTGNTF.

This clonotype came up once. This chain joins TRBV10-1 and TRBJ1-6, with 9 bases aligning to TRBD1. The J segment lost 6 bases and the V segment lost 6 bases, leaving 12 bases of the junction unmatched. CDR3 length equals 17 residues. The germline V gene has CDR1 WNHNN and CDR2 SYGVQD (reference sequence). The CDR3 nucleotides read TGCGCCAGCAGAGCGTTCGCAGGACAGGGGATTAATTCACCCCTCCACTTT. Translated: CASRAFAGQGINSPLHF.

This clonotype was seen many times. The chain is built from TRBV19 and TRBJ1-4, with unresolved D. The V gene's germline CDR1 is LNHDA and CDR2 SQIVND (reference sequence). The CDR3 has 17 residues. The germline V and J ends were trimmed by 3 bases and 0 bases, with 14 bases remaining between them. Here the CDR3 reads CASSILVLRTTNEKLFF. In nucleotides, the CDR3 is TGTGCCAGTAGTATTCTGGTTCTAAGGACAACTAATGAAAAACTGTTTTTT.

This rearrangement joins TRBV28 to TRBJ1-4; weak D call: TRBD1 (5 bases). The CDR3 spans 15 residues. The germline V and J ends were trimmed by 4 bases and 3 bases, with 12 bases remaining between them. Germline lookup yields CDR1 MDHEN and CDR2 SYDVKM. The CDR3 DNA reads TGTGCCAGCAGTTCCCCGTTGGGGGCTAATGAAAAACTGTTTTTT. It encodes CASSSPLGANEKLFF.

The V and J genes are TRBV6-2 or TRBV6-3 and TRBJ2-7; perhaps TRBD2 as D (6 bases). Trimming cost V 5 bases and J 2 bases, with 10 bases left between them. CDR3 length: 13 residues. The germline V gene encodes CDR1 MNHEY and CDR2 SVGEGT. The chain's CDR3 is CASSRTTPYEQYF. The CDR3 nucleotides read TGTGCCAGCAGTAGGACTACCCCCTACGAGCAGTACTTC.

This clonotype was counted many times. CDR3 in amino acids: CATSRDRPGYNSPLHF. Here the CDR3 DNA reads TGTGCCACCAGCAGAGATCGTCCGGGGTATAATTCACCCCTCCACTTT. The chain recombines TRBV15 with TRBJ1-6; D ambiguous. V gave up 0 bases and J gave up 4 bases, with 10 bases separating them. The germline CDR1 and CDR2 sequences are LNHNV and YYDKDF (reference sequence). The CDR3 length is 16 residues.

This clonotype was seen a handful of times. Being one base from a much bigger clone, this may be a read error. This chain connects TRBV20-1 to TRBJ1-2; D perhaps matches TRBD1 (6 bases). Germline lookup yields CDR1 DFQATT and CDR2 SNEGSKA (reference sequence). The germline V and J ends were trimmed by 0 bases and 4 bases, with 15 bases remaining between them. The CDR3 is 15 residues long. The DNA of the CDR3 is TGCAGTGCTAGAGAGTCCCCCCGGGGGGCCTATGGCTACACCTTC. Translation gives CSARESPRGAYGYTF.

At least ten counts were recorded for this clonotype. The V gene is TRBV7-9, the J gene TRBJ2-3, with D perhaps matching TRBD2 (5 bases). Trimming cost V 8 bases and J 5 bases, with 14 bases left between them. Germline V gives CDR1 SEHNR, CDR2 FQNEAQ (reference sequence). The CDR3 is 13 amino acids. DNA for the CDR3: TGTGCCAGCCGGGCACTAGTAGGAGATACGCAGTATTTT. Amino acid sequence: CASRALVGDTQYF. Supplemented by reference TRBV7-9 and TRBJ2-3, the full variable domain reads DTGVSQNPRHKITKRGQNVTFRCDPISEHNRLYWYRQTLGQGPEFLTYFQNEAQLEKSRLLSDRFSAERPKGSFSTLEIQRTEQGDSAMYLCASRALVGDTQYFGPGTRLTVL.

This clonotype was seen ten or more times. This chain connects TRBV19 to TRBJ2-3, with D perhaps matching TRBD1 or TRBD2 (5 bases each). Germline lookup yields CDR1 LNHDA and CDR2 SQIVND (reference sequence). V lost 8 bases, J lost 0 bases, and 15 bases lay in between. There are 15 residues in the CDR3. CDR3 DNA: TGTGCCAGTGCCTCCCGAGGGGCTAGCACAGATACGCAGTATTTT. Translation: CASASRGASTDTQYF.

Regarding this clonotype: One end of the junction varies from germline; a read error may be responsible. The chain combines TRBV7-9 with TRBJ1-2; 10 nucleotides match TRBD1. Germline V gives CDR1 SEHNR, CDR2 FQNEAQ (reference sequence). The CDR3 is 17 residues long. The CDR3 DNA reads TGTACCAGCAGCCAAGAGAGACAGGGGGCGCAGGCCTATGGCTACACCTTC. Amino acid sequence: CTSSQERQGAQAYGYTF.

This clonotype appeared many times. This rearrangement joins TRBV24-1 to TRBJ1-1; TRBD1 agrees at 7 bases. V was pared by 7 bases and J by 4 bases, with 11 bases of the junction left unmatched. Germline V gives CDR1 KGHDR, CDR2 SFDVKD. The CDR3 has 15 residues. The chain's CDR3 is CATSGRQGSGTEAFF. The CDR3 DNA reads as TGTGCCACCAGCGGTAGACAGGGAAGCGGCACTGAAGCTTTCTTT.